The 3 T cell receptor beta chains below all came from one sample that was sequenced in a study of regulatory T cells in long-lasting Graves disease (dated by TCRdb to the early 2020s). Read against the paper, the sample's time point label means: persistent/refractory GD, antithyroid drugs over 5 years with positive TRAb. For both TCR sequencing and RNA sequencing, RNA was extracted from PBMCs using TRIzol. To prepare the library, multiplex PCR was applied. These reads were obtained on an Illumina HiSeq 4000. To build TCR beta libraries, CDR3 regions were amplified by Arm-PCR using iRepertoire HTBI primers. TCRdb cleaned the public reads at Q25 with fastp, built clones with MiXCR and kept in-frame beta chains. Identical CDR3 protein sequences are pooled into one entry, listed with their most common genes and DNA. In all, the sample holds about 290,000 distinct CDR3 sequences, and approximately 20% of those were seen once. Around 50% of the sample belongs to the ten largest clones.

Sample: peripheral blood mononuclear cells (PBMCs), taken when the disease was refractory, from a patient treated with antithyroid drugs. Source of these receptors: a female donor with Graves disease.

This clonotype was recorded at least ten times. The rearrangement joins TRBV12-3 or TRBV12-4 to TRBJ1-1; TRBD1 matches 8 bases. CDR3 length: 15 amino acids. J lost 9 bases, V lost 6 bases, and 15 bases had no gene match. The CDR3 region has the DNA TGTGCCAGCAGGCCAACGAGACAGGGGATCGGGCAAGCTTTCTTT. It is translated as CASRPTRQGIGQAFF.

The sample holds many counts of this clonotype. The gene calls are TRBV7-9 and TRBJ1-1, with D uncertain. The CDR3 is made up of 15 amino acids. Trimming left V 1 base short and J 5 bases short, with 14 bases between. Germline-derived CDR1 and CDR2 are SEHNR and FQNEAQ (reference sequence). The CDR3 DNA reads TGTGCCAGCAGCTTAGGACCGGGAAGTCGTACTGAAGCTTTCTTT. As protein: CASSLGPGSRTEAFF.

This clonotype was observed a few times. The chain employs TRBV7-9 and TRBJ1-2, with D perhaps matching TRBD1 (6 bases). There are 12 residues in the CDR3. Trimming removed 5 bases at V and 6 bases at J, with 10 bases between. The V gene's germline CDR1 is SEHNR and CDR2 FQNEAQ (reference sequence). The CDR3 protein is CASSAWDNGYTF. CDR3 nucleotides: TGTGCCAGCAGCGCGTGGGACAATGGCTACACCTTC.